This TCR beta chain was profiled in a study of T cell clones after liver transplantation. Germline assignment: CDR1 SGHRS and CDR2 YFSETQ. CDR3 size: 14 residues. V was shortened by 4 bases and J by 1 base, with 11 bases between the two germline ends. Unstimulated PBMCs were sorted into CD3+CD4+ and CD3+CD8+ populations. Profiling relied on immunoSEQ multiplex PCR, and the TCRdb table lists in-frame clones only, not all of them. The data show about 74,000 clones, with 80% seen just once and roughly 0.6% held by the top ten. The gene calls are TRBV5-1 and TRBJ1-1; D is unresolved. This receptor was taken from a human donor who received a liver transplant. Sequences were derived from CD4+ T cells from blood, sampled before liver transplant. DNA of the CDR3: TGCGCCAGCAGCCCCAGCCCCGGGAACACTGAAGCTTTCTTT. Protein sequence: CASSPSPGNTEAFF.